This is a list of T cell receptor beta chains from one sample in a study of cytomegalovirus exposure and HLA in healthy donors. Libraries were prepared by immunoSEQ multiplex PCR; TCRdb keeps only in-frame clonotypes and omits some of them. The sample contains approximately 270,000 clones, approximately 86% of which appear only once. Sequenced material: PBMCs. Receptors were obtained from a woman aged 18-29 years in good health and CMV-seronegative. CDR3s include the opening cysteine and the closing phenylalanine or tryptophan. A D gene is named only where the DNA matches it firmly. Only part of the rows carry a size: once, few, many, or a class if the clone is expanded.

J	V	D	size	CDR3	DNA
TRBJ2-3	TRBV7-3	TRBD1	.	CASSKATGPDTQYF	TGTGCCAGCAGCAAAGCGACAGGGCCAGATACGCAGTATTTT
TRBJ1-2	TRBV29-1	TRBD1	.	CSGWTGGGGYTF	TGCAGCGGGTGGACAGGGGGCGGTGGCTACACCTTC
TRBJ1-1	TRBV7-9	.	.	CASSLVPRTEAFF	TGTGCCAGCAGCTTAGTCCCGCGCACTGAAGCTTTCTTT
TRBJ2-5	TRBV30	TRBD2	.	CAWSSTRTSGSWETQYF	TGTGCCTGGAGTTCTACTAGGACTAGCGGGAGCTGGGAGACCCAGTACTTC
TRBJ1-1	TRBV7-6	.	.	CASRASGATNTEAFF	TGTGCCAGTCGAGCTTCAGGGGCGACGAACACTGAAGCTTTCTTT
TRBJ1-1	TRBV6-5	.	.	CASSYSYVRPTEAFF	TGTGCCAGCAGTTACTCCTACGTACGCCCCACTGAAGCTTTCTTT
TRBJ2-7	TRBV19	TRBD1	.	CASTPGQGSSYEQYF	TGTGCCAGTACCCCGGGACAGGGGAGCTCCTACGAGCAGTACTTC
TRBJ2-7	TRBV11-2	.	many	CASSLVGGTDSYEQYF	TGTGCCAGCAGCTTAGTTGGAGGGACAGATTCCTACGAGCAGTACTTC
TRBJ2-2	TRBV2	.	.	CASIPRSPFTGELFF	TGTGCCAGCATTCCGAGGAGCCCCTTCACCGGGGAGCTGTTTTTT
TRBJ1-1	TRBV11-2	TRBD1	.	CASSRSGQGFRTEAFF	TGTGCCAGCAGCCGGTCGGGACAGGGGTTTCGGACTGAAGCTTTCTTT
TRBJ2-5	TRBV29-1	TRBD2	.	CSVTSVFGVSQYF	TGCAGCGTTACTAGCGTCTTCGGGGTATCCCAGTACTTC
TRBJ2-1	TRBV10-3	TRBD2	.	CAINPGLSIDEQFF	TGTGCCATCAATCCGGGACTAAGCATTGATGAGCAGTTCTTC
TRBJ2-7	TRBV30	TRBD1	.	CAWSGQGIYEQYF	TGTGCCTGGAGTGGACAGGGAATTTACGAGCAGTACTTC
TRBJ1-3	TRBV21-1	.	few	CASSPHEGARGNTIYF	TGTGCCAGCAGCCCCCATGAGGGGGCGCGGGGAAACACCATATATTTT
TRBJ2-2	TRBV5-6	.	.	CASSSYRGGTGELFF	TGTGCCAGCAGCTCATACAGGGGAGGTACCGGGGAGCTGTTTTTT
TRBJ2-7	TRBV28	.	.	CASSTDRQQYF	TGTGCCAGCAGTACCGACAGACAGCAGTACTTC
TRBJ1-2	TRBV5-6	.	.	CASSLLTGAGYTF	TGTGCCAGCAGCTTGCTTACGGGAGCTGGCTACACCTTC
TRBJ1-1	TRBV2	.	.	CASSDGPGGTEAFF	TGTGCCAGCAGTGACGGCCCCGGGGGAACTGAAGCTTTCTTT
TRBJ2-6	TRBV6-1	.	.	CASLGGLGANVLTF	TGTGCCAGCCTCGGAGGGCTCGGGGCCAACGTCCTGACTTTC
TRBJ1-1	TRBV7-2	TRBD1	.	CASSFGTGGTEAFF	TGTGCCAGCAGCTTTGGGACAGGGGGCACTGAAGCTTTCTTT
TRBJ1-1	TRBV10-2	.	.	CASSESAGGDTEAFF	TGCGCCAGCAGTGAGTCGGCGGGTGGGGACACTGAAGCTTTCTTT
TRBJ2-7	TRBV28	TRBD2	once	CASSLGGRREGLFAYEQYF	TGTGCCAGCAGTTTGGGGGGTAGGCGGGAGGGCCTTTTTGCCTACGAGCAGTACTTC
TRBJ2-7	TRBV4-3	TRBD1	.	CASSQGPGTESYEQYF	TGCGCCAGCAGCCAAGGTCCCGGGACAGAAAGCTACGAGCAGTACTTC
TRBJ1-3	TRBV12-5	.	.	CASAPGGFTGNTIYF	TGTGCTAGTGCCCCTGGAGGATTTACTGGAAACACCATATATTTT
TRBJ2-7	TRBV11-3	TRBD1	.	CASSSETGASYEQYF	TGTGCCAGCAGCTCCGAGACAGGGGCTTCCTACGAGCAGTACTTC
TRBJ2-5	TRBV30	.	.	CACERGGPQETQYF	TGTGCCTGTGAAAGGGGGGGCCCCCAAGAGACCCAGTACTTC
TRBJ2-7	TRBV6-5	TRBD2	.	CASSYSLAGPSYEQYF	TGTGCCAGCAGTTACTCTCTAGCGGGACCCTCCTACGAGCAGTACTTC
TRBJ1-4	TRBV7-8	.	.	CASSLAARGPNEKLFF	TGTGCCAGCAGCTTAGCGGCGCGGGGGCCTAATGAAAAACTGTTTTTT
TRBJ2-1	TRBV5-1	TRBD2	.	CASSIRTSASDEQFF	TGCGCCAGCAGCATACGGACTAGCGCGTCCGATGAGCAGTTCTTC
TRBJ2-7	TRBV9	TRBD1	.	CASSPLTGGFPYEQYF	TGTGCCAGCAGCCCACTTACAGGGGGTTTTCCCTACGAGCAGTACTTC
TRBJ1-5	TRBV4-1	.	.	CASSQVAAAGPQHF	TGCGCCAGCAGCCAAGTCGCGGCGGCTGGGCCCCAGCATTTT
TRBJ2-1	TRBV5-4	TRBD2	.	CASREAGAILYNEQFF	TGTGCCAGCCGGGAAGCGGGAGCTATCTTATACAATGAGCAGTTCTTC
TRBJ1-1	TRBV19	.	.	CASRSRNTEAFF	TGTGCCAGTAGATCCAGGAACACTGAAGCTTTCTTT
TRBJ1-3	TRBV30	.	.	CAWTPNSSGNTIYF	TGTGCCTGGACCCCAAACAGCTCTGGAAACACCATATATTTT
TRBJ1-5	TRBV6-5	TRBD1	.	CASRPGQGAGQPQHF	TGTGCCAGCAGGCCGGGACAGGGGGCCGGTCAGCCCCAGCATTTT
TRBJ2-3	TRBV7-9	.	once	CASSLMSGADTQYF	TGTGCCAGCAGCTTAATGTCGGGAGCAGATACGCAGTATTTT
TRBJ2-1	TRBV5-1	TRBD2	.	CASSLLASGFHNEQFF	TGCGCCAGCAGCTTGTTAGCTAGCGGGTTTCACAATGAGCAGTTCTTC
TRBJ2-5	TRBV5-1	TRBD1	.	CASSYGTGGETQYF	TGCGCCAGCAGCTACGGGACAGGGGGAGAGACCCAGTACTTC
TRBJ1-2	TRBV27	.	.	CASSRGGIYGYTF	TGTGCCAGCAGTCGGGGGGGGATCTATGGCTACACCTTC
TRBJ1-1	TRBV19	TRBD1	.	CASSSKGQVSTFF	TGTGCCAGTAGTAGTAAGGGACAGGTATCAACTTTCTTT
TRBJ2-5	TRBV5-4	.	.	CASSLREQETQYF	TGTGCCAGCAGCTTGAGAGAACAAGAGACCCAGTACTTC
TRBJ2-1	TRBV18	TRBD1	.	CASSPGTGAGYEQFF	TGTGCCAGCTCACCGGGGACAGGGGCCGGATATGAGCAGTTCTTC
TRBJ1-1	TRBV7-6	.	.	CASSRGTVNTEAFF	TGTGCCAGCAGCCGCGGGACCGTGAACACTGAAGCTTTCTTT
TRBJ1-2	TRBV6-4	.	few	CASSDSSGYTF	TGTGCCAGCAGTGACTCGAGCGGCTACACCTTC
TRBJ1-3	TRBV6-5	TRBD1	.	CASSYSGQGSGNTIYF	TGTGCCAGCAGTTACTCGGGACAGGGGTCAGGAAACACCATATATTTT
TRBJ2-7	TRBV6-5	TRBD2	.	CASSYSGGSTYEQYF	TGTGCCAGCAGTTACTCGGGGGGGTCCACCTACGAGCAGTACTTC
TRBJ1-4	TRBV4-1	TRBD1	.	CASRTTGREKLFF	TGCGCCAGCAGAACGACAGGGAGAGAAAAACTGTTTTTT
TRBJ2-3	TRBV27	TRBD2	.	CASSPLAGVTRDTQYF	TGTGCCAGCAGTCCCCTAGCGGGAGTGACGAGAGATACGCAGTATTTT
TRBJ1-2	TRBV6-4	.	.	CASSIDGSSANYGYTF	TGTGCCAGCAGTATTGACGGGTCCTCAGCTAACTATGGCTACACCTTC
TRBJ1-3	TRBV18	.	.	CASSPPGHPSGNTIYF	TGTGCCAGCTCACCACCGGGACACCCCTCTGGAAACACCATATATTTT
TRBJ2-1	TRBV25-1	TRBD2	.	CASSYSGSPYNEQFF	TGTGCCAGCAGTTATAGCGGGAGTCCCTACAATGAGCAGTTCTTC
TRBJ1-2	TRBV11-2	.	.	CASSRQVNYGYTF	TGTGCCAGCAGCAGACAGGTCAACTATGGCTACACCTTC
TRBJ1-6	TRBV2	.	.	CASSERPPAGSPLHF	TGTGCCAGCAGTGAACGTCCTCCCGCCGGTTCACCCCTCCACTTT
TRBJ2-7	TRBV18	TRBD1	.	CASSGTGKAYEQYF	TGTGCCAGCTCCGGGACAGGGAAGGCCTACGAGCAGTACTTC
TRBJ1-1	TRBV18	.	.	CASSPQAENTEAFF	TGTGCCAGCTCACCTCAAGCCGAGAACACTGAAGCTTTCTTT
TRBJ2-3	TRBV29-1	.	.	CSHRGGDTQYF	TGCAGCCATAGAGGGGGAGATACGCAGTATTTT